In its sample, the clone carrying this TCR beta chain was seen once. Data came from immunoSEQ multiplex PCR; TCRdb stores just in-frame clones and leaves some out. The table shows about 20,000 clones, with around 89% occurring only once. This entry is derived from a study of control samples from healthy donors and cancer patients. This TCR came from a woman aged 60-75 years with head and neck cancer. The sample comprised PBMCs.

The CDR3: CASSARGASTDTQYF. In DNA form, the CDR3 reads TGTGCCAGCAGCGCCAGGGGGGCTAGCACAGATACGCAGTATTTT. The chain couples TRBV7-8 to TRBJ2-3; D might be TRBD1 (7 bases). This CDR3 has 15 residues. Trimming cost V 5 bases and J 0 bases, with 12 bases left between them. The germline V gene has CDR1 SGHVS and CDR2 FQNEAQ.